Sequencing of this T cell receptor beta chain was carried out in a study of blood T cell repertoires in COVID-19. Background on the study: PBMCs, B-cell-depleted T cells, or T cells provided the cDNA or gDNA that made up the material.

Participants spanned ages roughly 18 to 90 years and resided in fewer than 30 US areas. Participants were placed into cohorts based on the clinical history they reported. V was pared by 4 bases and J by 3 bases, with 11 bases of the junction left unmatched. This CDR3 spans 16 amino acids. CDR1 is SGHRS and CDR2 is YFSETQ in the germline V gene. This table comes from immunoSEQ multiplex PCR, and its TCRdb copy is limited to in-frame clones, with some not included. Altogether about 370,000 clones are present, around 89% being singletons, with the ten largest covering 1%. Sequences were obtained from PBMCs or T cells enriched from blood (not recorded which). This TCR derives from a man aged 18 to 30 who had recovered from COVID-19. The rearrangement joins TRBV5-1 to TRBJ2-7, with TRBD2 identical over 9 bases. For the CDR3, the DNA is TGCGCCAGCAGCATACTCCCCCAGCGGGAGGACTACGAGCAGTACTTC. Translation gives CASSILPQREDYEQYF.